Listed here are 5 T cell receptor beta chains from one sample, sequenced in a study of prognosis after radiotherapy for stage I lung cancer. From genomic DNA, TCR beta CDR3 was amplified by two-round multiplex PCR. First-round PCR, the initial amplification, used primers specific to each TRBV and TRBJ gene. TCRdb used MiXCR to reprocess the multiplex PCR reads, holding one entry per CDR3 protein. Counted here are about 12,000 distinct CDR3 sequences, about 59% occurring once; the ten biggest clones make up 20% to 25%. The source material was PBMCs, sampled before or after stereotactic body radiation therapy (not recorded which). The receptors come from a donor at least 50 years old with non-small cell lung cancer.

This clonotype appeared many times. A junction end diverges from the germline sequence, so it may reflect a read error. The DNA for the CDR3 is TGCGCCAGCAGGGTTAGCGGGAGACCCACCGGCCAAGAGACCCGGTACTTC. Translating it yields CASRVSGRPTGQETRYF. The rearrangement links TRBV5-1 to TRBJ2-5; 9 nucleotides match TRBD2. The CDR3 length is 17 residues. From germline, CDR1 is SGHRS and CDR2 YFSETQ.

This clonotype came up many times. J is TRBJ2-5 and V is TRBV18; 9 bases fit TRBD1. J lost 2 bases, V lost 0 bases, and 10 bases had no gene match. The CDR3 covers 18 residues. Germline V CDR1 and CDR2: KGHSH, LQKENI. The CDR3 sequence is CASSPPGLTGGHQETQYF. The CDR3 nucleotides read TGTGCCAGCTCACCACCGGGCCTGACAGGGGGGCATCAAGAGACCCAGTACTTC.

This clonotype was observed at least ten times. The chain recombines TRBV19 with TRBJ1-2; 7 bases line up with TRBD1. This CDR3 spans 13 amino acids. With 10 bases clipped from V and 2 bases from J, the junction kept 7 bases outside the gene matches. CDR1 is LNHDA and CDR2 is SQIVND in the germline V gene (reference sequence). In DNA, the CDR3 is TGTGCCATCTCGGACAGGAAAAACTATGGCTACACCTTC. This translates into CAISDRKNYGYTF.

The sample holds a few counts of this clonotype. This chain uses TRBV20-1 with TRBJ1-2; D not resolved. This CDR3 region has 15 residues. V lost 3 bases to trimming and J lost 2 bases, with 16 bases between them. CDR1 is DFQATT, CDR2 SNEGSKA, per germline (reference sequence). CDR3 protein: CSARDRGILNYGYTF. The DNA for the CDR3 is TGCAGTGCTAGGGACCGCGGGATCCTGAACTATGGCTACACCTTC.

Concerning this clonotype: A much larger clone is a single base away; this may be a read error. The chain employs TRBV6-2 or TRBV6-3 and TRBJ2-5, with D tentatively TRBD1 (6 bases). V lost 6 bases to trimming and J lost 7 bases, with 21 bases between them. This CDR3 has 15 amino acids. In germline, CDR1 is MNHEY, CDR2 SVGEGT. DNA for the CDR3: TGTGCCAGCAGGCTACCCGTACAGGGAATTGGGACCCAGTACTTC. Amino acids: CASRLPVQGIGTQYF.